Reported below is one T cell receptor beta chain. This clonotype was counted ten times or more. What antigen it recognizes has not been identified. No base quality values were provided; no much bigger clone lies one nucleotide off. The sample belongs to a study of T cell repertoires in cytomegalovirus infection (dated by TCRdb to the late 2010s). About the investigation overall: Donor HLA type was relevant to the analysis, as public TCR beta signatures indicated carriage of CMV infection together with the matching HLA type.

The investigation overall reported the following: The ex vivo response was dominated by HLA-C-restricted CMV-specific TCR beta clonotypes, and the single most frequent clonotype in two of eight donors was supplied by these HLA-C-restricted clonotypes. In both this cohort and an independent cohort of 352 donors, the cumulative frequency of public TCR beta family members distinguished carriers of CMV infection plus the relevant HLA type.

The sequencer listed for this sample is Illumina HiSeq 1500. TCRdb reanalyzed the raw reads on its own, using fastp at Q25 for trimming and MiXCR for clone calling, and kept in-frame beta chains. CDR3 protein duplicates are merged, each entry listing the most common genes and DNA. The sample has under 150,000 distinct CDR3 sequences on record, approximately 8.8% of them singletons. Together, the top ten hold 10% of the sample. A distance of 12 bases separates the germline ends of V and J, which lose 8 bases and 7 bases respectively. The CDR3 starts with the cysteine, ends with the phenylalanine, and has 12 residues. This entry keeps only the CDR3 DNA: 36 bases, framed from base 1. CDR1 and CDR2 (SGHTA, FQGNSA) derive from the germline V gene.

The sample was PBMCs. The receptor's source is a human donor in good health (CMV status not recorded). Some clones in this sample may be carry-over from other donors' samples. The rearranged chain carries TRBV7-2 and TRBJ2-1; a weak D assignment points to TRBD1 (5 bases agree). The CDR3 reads CASGAVENEQFF. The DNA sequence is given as TGTGCCAGCGGGGCTGTAGAAAATGAGCAGTTCTTC. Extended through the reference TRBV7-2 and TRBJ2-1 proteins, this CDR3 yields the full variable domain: GAGVSQSPSNKVTEKGKDVELRCDPISGHTALYWYRQSLGQGLEFLIYFQGNSAPDKSGLPSDRFSAERTGGSVSTLTIQRTQQEDSAVYLCASGAVENEQFFGPGTRLTVL.